These 20 T cell receptor beta chains were all obtained from the same sample, sequenced in a study of blood T cell repertoires in COVID-19. The method was immunoSEQ multiplex PCR; TCRdb's version includes in-frame clones alone and lacks a portion of them. The sample lists tens of thousands of clones, about 85% seen once, with 4.5% to 6% in the top ten. Sequenced material: peripheral blood. These receptors were taken from a man aged 45-65 years with active COVID-19.

The gene calls are TRBV27 and TRBJ2-2, with D perhaps matching TRBD2 (6 bases). The CDR3 has 13 amino acids. Trimming removed 3 bases at V and 5 bases at J, with 7 bases between. The V gene's germline CDR1 is MNHEY and CDR2 SMNVEV (reference sequence). The CDR3 reads CASSFRGTGELFF. CDR3 sequence (DNA): TGTGCCAGCAGTTTTCGGGGGACCGGGGAGCTGTTTTTT.

CDR3 sequence (DNA): TGTGCCAGCAGCTTGAACACAGGGGGCCTGAGAAATTCACCCCTCCACTTT. Its protein product is CASSLNTGGLRNSPLHF. The genes are TRBV5-6 and TRBJ1-6; 9 nucleotides agree with TRBD1. Germline-derived CDR1 and CDR2 are SGHDT and YYEEEE. V shed 1 base and J 7 bases; nucleotides not matched to a gene: 9. The CDR3 spans 17 residues. Full variable domain (outside the CDR3, taken from reference TRBV5-6 and TRBJ1-6): DAGVTQSPTHLIKTRGQQVTLRCSPKSGHDTVSWYQQALGQGPQFIFQYYEEEERQRGNFPDRFSGHQFPNYSSELNVNALLLGDSALYLCASSLNTGGLRNSPLHFGNGTRLTVT.

The CDR3 protein is CASSSLHNYNEQFF. The CDR3 nucleotides are TGTGCCAGCAGTTCCTTACACAATTACAATGAGCAGTTCTTC. The chain couples TRBV28 to TRBJ2-1; D is undetermined. The CDR3 contains 14 residues. Trimming removed 4 bases at V and 4 bases at J, with 11 bases between. The germline gives CDR1 MDHEN, CDR2 SYDVKM.

This clone was recorded a few times. V usage is TRBV10-3 and J usage is TRBJ1-5; TRBD1 matches 9 bases. Trimming at V came to 0 bases and at J to 7 bases, leaving 13 bases not matched to a gene. The CDR3 has 18 residues. From germline, CDR1 is ENHRY and CDR2 SYGVKD. The CDR3 sequence is CAISESITGQGREQPQHF. The CDR3 nucleotides read TGTGCCATCAGTGAGTCGATAACCGGACAGGGGAGAGAGCAGCCCCAGCATTTT.

The count of this clone is one. The rearrangement joins TRBV30 to TRBJ2-7; D is uncertain. There are 11 residues in the CDR3. Germline V gives CDR1 GTSNPN, CDR2 SVGIG (reference sequence). Between the trimmed V and J ends, which lost 8 bases and 2 bases, there was a span of 10 bases. CDR3 DNA sequence: TGTGCCCAACAAAACACCTACGAGCAGTACTTC. Translating gives CAQQNTYEQYF.

This chain uses TRBV19 with TRBJ1-6, with 8 bases matching TRBD1. The CDR3 has 17 residues. J gave up 9 bases and V 4 bases, and 14 bases lay outside the gene matches. Per germline, CDR1 LNHDA and CDR2 SQIVND (reference sequence). CDR3 in amino acids: CASSTRQGSIGGSPLHF. CDR3 sequence (DNA): TGTGCCAGTAGTACGAGACAGGGGTCCATTGGGGGTTCACCCCTCCACTTT.

The chain has TRBV4-3 and TRBJ1-2, with TRBD1 identical over 7 bases. The germline CDR1 and CDR2 sequences are LGHNA and YSLEER. V shed 0 bases, J shed 4 bases, and the junction held 5 bases outside the gene matches. This CDR3 spans 15 amino acids. CDR3 region: CASSQDLRTGYGYTF. CDR3 sequence (DNA): TGCGCCAGCAGCCAAGATCTTCGGACAGGCTATGGCTACACCTTC.

The chain couples TRBV28 to TRBJ2-7; D uncertain. The CDR3 sequence is 12 residues long. The V end was cut by 7 bases, the J end by 5 bases, with 12 bases between. Per the germline V gene, CDR1 is MDHEN and CDR2 is SYDVKM. The CDR3 DNA sequence: TGTGCCAGCACCAGTGCTGGTCACGAGCAGTACTTC. Its protein product is CASTSAGHEQYF. Together with reference TRBV28 and TRBJ2-7, the CDR3 gives the full variable domain: DVKVTQSSRYLVKRTGEKVFLECVQDMDHENMFWYRQDPGLGLRLIYFSYDVKMKEKGDIPEGYSVSREKKERFSLILESASTNQTSMYLCASTSAGHEQYFGPGTRLTVT.

This chain links TRBV18 with TRBJ2-7, with unresolved D. From germline, CDR1 is KGHSH and CDR2 LQKENI. The CDR3 is made up of 14 amino acids. Deletions cut 1 base from V and 3 bases from J, with 10 bases between. The CDR3 spells CASSPRTASYEQYF. The CDR3, as DNA: TGTGCCAGCTCACCACGAACAGCCAGCTACGAGCAGTACTTC.

The V and J genes are TRBV27 and TRBJ1-5, with TRBD1 as a possible D gene (5 bases). Deletions cut 6 bases from V and 2 bases from J, with 14 bases between. The CDR3 runs to 15 residues. The V gene's germline CDR1 is MNHEY and CDR2 SMNVEV (reference sequence). Here the CDR3 reads CASRRLTGGNQPQHF. DNA of the CDR3: TGTGCCAGCAGAAGATTAACAGGAGGCAATCAGCCCCAGCATTTT.

The chain carries TRBV5-4 and TRBJ2-1; 11 bases align to TRBD2. This CDR3 is 16 amino acids long. Germline V gene sequence: CDR1 SGHNT, CDR2 YYREEE (reference sequence). Losses at the gene ends were 3 bases for V and 7 bases for J; bases not matched to a gene: 9. As DNA, the CDR3 is TGTGCCAGCAGCTACCCGGGACTAGCGGCGGTGAATGAGCAGTTCTTC. Protein sequence: CASSYPGLAAVNEQFF.

This chain links TRBV11-1 with TRBJ1-1, with 7 bases matching TRBD1. The CDR3 contains 15 residues. Trimming cost V 7 bases and J 0 bases; bases outside gene matches: 8. Germline loops: CDR1 SGHAT, CDR2 FQDESV (reference sequence). The CDR3 spells CASKDRDSMNTEAFF. The CDR3 nucleotides are TGTGCCAGCAAAGACAGGGATTCCATGAACACTGAAGCTTTCTTT.

This clone was detected once. This rearrangement joins TRBV2 to TRBJ2-1, with D maybe TRBD1 (6 bases). V lost 5 bases and J 10 bases, leaving 12 bases between the germline ends. Per the germline V gene, CDR1 is SNHLY and CDR2 is FYNNEI. This CDR3 is built from 12 residues. The CDR3 loop reads CASSQQGWEQFF. The CDR3, as DNA: TGTGCCAGCAGTCAACAGGGTTGGGAGCAGTTCTTC. Variable domain in full (rest from reference TRBV2 and TRBJ2-1): EPEVTQTPSHQVTQMGQEVILRCVPISNHLYFYWYRQILGQKVEFLVSFYNNEISEKSEIFDDQFSVERPDGSNFTLKIRSTKLEDSAMYFCASSQQGWEQFFGPGTRLTVL.

V gene TRBV6-5 combines with J gene TRBJ1-5; perhaps TRBD1 as D (5 bases). Germline CDR1 and CDR2: MNHEY and SVGAGI. CDR3 length: 14 amino acids. The germline V and J ends were trimmed by 8 bases and 0 bases, with 11 bases remaining between them. CDR3 residues: CASLAGYSNQPQHF. CDR3 coding DNA: TGTGCCAGCCTTGCAGGGTATAGCAATCAGCCCCAGCATTTT.

The CDR3 here is CASSYSSVGGAYEQYF. The CDR3 DNA sequence: TGTGCCAGCAGTTACTCGAGTGTCGGCGGCGCCTACGAGCAGTACTTC. The chain has TRBV6-5 and TRBJ2-7; no firm D call. V was shortened by 0 bases and J by 2 bases, with 14 bases between the two germline ends. Germline V gene lookup returns CDR1 MNHEY and CDR2 SVGAGI. The CDR3 runs to 16 residues.

This rearrangement joins TRBV10-3 to TRBJ2-1, with 8 bases matching TRBD2. The CDR3 has 15 amino acids. Unmatched junction bases numbered 15, after V lost 8 bases and J lost 9 bases. Germline V gene lookup returns CDR1 ENHRY and CDR2 SYGVKD. CDR3 region: CAILNKAGGSTEQFF. In DNA, the CDR3 is TGTGCCATCTTGAACAAGGCGGGGGGCTCCACTGAGCAGTTCTTC.

The chain carries TRBV15 and TRBJ1-5; D gene uncertain. The CDR3 runs 15 residues. Germline V CDR1 and CDR2: LNHNV, YYDKDF (reference sequence). The V end lost 0 bases, the J end lost 3 bases, and 9 bases lay between the germline ends. CDR3: CATSRDVRSNQPQHF. CDR3 sequence (DNA): TGTGCCACCAGCAGAGATGTGAGATCCAATCAGCCCCAGCATTTT.

This rearrangement joins TRBV24-1 to TRBJ2-2; 9 positions match TRBD1. Germline loops: CDR1 KGHDR, CDR2 SFDVKD. This CDR3 is built from 16 residues. With 4 bases clipped from V and 5 bases from J, the junction kept 7 bases outside the gene matches. The CDR3 nucleotides are TGTGCCACCAGTGACCCCCGGGACAGGGTGACCGGGGAGCTGTTTTTT. Residues: CATSDPRDRVTGELFF.

The chain carries TRBV29-1 and TRBJ2-7; TRBD2 agrees at 12 bases. Trimming removed 1 base from V and 1 base from J; junction bases left unmatched: 5. The CDR3 has 16 amino acids. Germline V gene sequence: CDR1 SQVTM, CDR2 ANQGSEA. CDR3 region: CSVEGKLAGGSYEQYF. The CDR3 DNA is TGCAGCGTTGAAGGGAAACTAGCGGGAGGTTCCTACGAGCAGTACTTC.

The rearrangement links TRBV5-8 to TRBJ1-1; maybe TRBD1 (5 bases). The CDR3 loop spans 15 amino acids. CDR1 is SGHTS, CDR2 YDEGEE, per germline. The V end was cut by 5 bases, the J end by 4 bases, with 18 bases between. The CDR3 spells CASSRRQGSGTEAFF. DNA of the CDR3: TGTGCCAGCAGTAGGCGGCAGGGCTCAGGCACTGAAGCTTTCTTT.